The source of this T cell receptor (beta chain) is a study of B cell selection in AIRE deficiency. J was trimmed by 6 bases and V by 0 bases; bases with no gene match: 8. The CDR3 totals 16 residues. From germline, CDR1 is SGDLS and CDR2 YYNGEE. The authors' processing: Pooled conventional T cells gave 95,000 to 110,000 patient and 1.5x10^5 or so donor TCRbeta sequences. This table comes from immunoSEQ multiplex PCR, and its TCRdb copy is limited to in-frame clones, with some not included. V, J and clone size reflect that table, while D and trimming were determined from the DNA. This table has fewer than 30,000 clones, less than 97% appearing once. Sorting defined conventional CD4 T cells as CD4+CD127+. Overall study results and limits: Patient Tconv cells held about 28% of Treg sequences shared by healthy donors. Tconv and Treg cells from AIRE-deficient patients resembled healthy donors in TCRBV usage, CDR3 length and diversity. TCRbeta-only data showed roughly 35% of shared healthy Treg sequences in healthy Tconv.

Note on this clone: As yet, its antigen is unknown.

The chain combines TRBV9 with TRBJ2-1; 8 positions agree with TRBD2. Material: CD4+CD127+ conventional T cells sorted from PBMCs. The TCR originated in a human donor in good health. The CDR3: CASSVVGREVPNEQFF. For the CDR3, the DNA is TGTGCCAGCAGCGTAGTGGGGCGGGAGGTTCCCAATGAGCAGTTCTTC.